Listed here are 15 T cell receptor beta chains from one sample, sequenced in a study of read filtering for tumor transcriptome and immune sequencing. The library was built from 400 ng RNA with molecular barcoded adaptors for alpha/delta and beta/gamma chains. Each CDR3 protein is one row after TCRdb ran MiXCR on the reads. This repertoire shows tens of thousands of distinct CDR3 sequences, around 21% found once; its top ten account for 11% to 15%. Specimen: a population of CD138-negative cells sorted from bone marrow. These receptors were collected from a donor at least 40 years old with multiple myeloma.

This clonotype has a count of ten or more. The chain uses TRBV6-1 and TRBJ2-2; possibly TRBD1 or TRBD2 for D (6 bases each). This CDR3 spans 12 amino acids. V lost 9 bases and J 6 bases, leaving 11 bases between the germline ends. The germline V gene has CDR1 MNHNS and CDR2 SASEGT. CDR3 bases: TGTGCCAGTTACAGGGACTCCGGGGAGCTGTTTTTT. Translating gives CASYRDSGELFF.

This clonotype was detected many times. V is TRBV7-2 and J is TRBJ2-6; perhaps TRBD1 as D (5 bases). V was clipped by 5 bases and J by 0 bases, with 17 bases between them. Germline-derived CDR1 and CDR2 are SGHTA and FQGNSA. The CDR3 runs 18 residues. CDR3 DNA: TGTGCCAGCAGCCTCCAGGGTAAAAGGTTCTCTGGGGCCAACGTCCTGACTTTC. Translation: CASSLQGKRFSGANVLTF.

The chain uses TRBV15 and TRBJ2-5, with D unresolved. Trimming cost V 1 base and J 4 bases, with 13 bases left between them. The CDR3 totals 15 residues. Germline CDR1 reads LNHNV; CDR2 reads YYDKDF (reference sequence). The CDR3: CATSRAKGGRETQYF. CDR3 coding DNA: TGTGCCACCAGCAGAGCTAAGGGCGGTCGAGAGACCCAGTACTTC. Drawing the rest from reference TRBV15 and TRBJ2-5, the complete variable domain is DAMVIQNPRYQVTQFGKPVTLSCSQTLNHNVMYWYQQKSSQAPKLLFHYYDKDFNNEADTPDNFQSRRPNTSFCFLDIRSPGLGDTAMYLCATSRAKGGRETQYFGPGTRLLVL.

This clonotype was observed many times. The chain recombines TRBV11-1 with TRBJ2-3; 12 nucleotides match TRBD2. CDR1 is SGHAT and CDR2 is FQDESV in the germline V gene (reference sequence). With V trimmed by 6 bases and J by 5 bases, 6 bases remained unmatched. The CDR3 spans 15 residues. This CDR3 is CASRATSGSLDTQYF. The DNA of the CDR3 is TGTGCCAGCAGAGCGACTAGCGGGAGTTTAGATACGCAGTATTTT.

This clonotype was seen ten or more times. The CDR3 loop reads CSARSRASSGDTQYF. The CDR3 DNA is TGCAGTGCTAGATCACGGGCCTCCTCGGGTGATACGCAGTATTTT. The chain has TRBV20-1 and TRBJ2-3, with D unclear. V was clipped by 2 bases and J by 6 bases, with 18 bases between them. Per the germline V gene, CDR1 is DFQATT and CDR2 is SNEGSKA (reference sequence). This CDR3 spans 15 amino acids.

The chain links TRBV7-9 to TRBJ2-2; no firm D call. Trimming took off 1 base at V and 4 bases at J, with 7 bases between the two ends. Germline loops: CDR1 SEHNR, CDR2 FQNEAQ (reference sequence). The CDR3 covers 14 residues. CDR3 region: CASSLESGTGELFF. The CDR3 bases are TGTGCCAGCAGCTTAGAATCGGGCACCGGGGAGCTGTTTTTT.

In its sample, this clonotype was seen many times. This sequence joins TRBV29-1 and TRBJ2-2; D perhaps matches TRBD1 (5 bases). CDR3 length: 13 amino acids. Germline CDR1 SQVTM, CDR2 ANQGSEA. CDR3 coding DNA: TGCAGGTCGACAGACGGCAACACCGGGGAGCTGTTTTTT. The encoded protein is CRSTDGNTGELFF.

This clonotype was seen ten or more times. The chain uses TRBV7-3 and TRBJ1-6; D ambiguous. The CDR3 extends over 16 amino acids. The ends were cut back, 5 bases at V and 5 bases at J, with 16 bases in the middle. In germline, CDR1 is SGHTA, CDR2 FQGTGA. CDR3 nucleotides: TGTGCCAGCAGCCCCCACGGGCCAAACAATAATTCACCCCTCCACTTT. Translated, it gives CASSPHGPNNNSPLHF.

In this sample, this clonotype turned up many times. The chain combines TRBV29-1 with TRBJ2-1, with unresolved D. The V gene's germline CDR1 is SQVTM and CDR2 ANQGSEA. The length of the CDR3 is 12 residues. V lost 7 bases, J lost 6 bases, and 13 bases lay in between. The CDR3 spells CSADPESNEQFF. The CDR3 DNA sequence: TGCAGCGCCGACCCTGAGAGCAATGAGCAGTTCTTC.

The table lists this clonotype with many counts. The gene calls are TRBV20-1 and TRBJ1-5; no definite D call. Germline loops: CDR1 DFQATT, CDR2 SNEGSKA (reference sequence). The CDR3 has 13 residues. V was cut by 3 bases and J by 3 bases, with 9 bases left in between. The CDR3 DNA sequence: TGCAGTGCTAGCGGGCAGGCCAATCAGCCCCAGCATTTT. It encodes CSASGQANQPQHF.

Sample share makes this clonotype medium-sized. V is TRBV20-1 and J is TRBJ2-7, with D possibly being TRBD1 or TRBD2 (5 bases each). The ends were cut back, 1 base at V and 3 bases at J, with 13 bases in the middle. The CDR3 spans 14 residues. Per germline, CDR1 DFQATT and CDR2 SNEGSKA (reference sequence). DNA of the CDR3: TGCAGTGCTAGAGGGGGACCCACCATCTACGAGCAGTACTTC. Its translation: CSARGGPTIYEQYF.

For this clonotype: Being one base from a much bigger clone, this may be a read error. V gene TRBV10-2 combines with J gene TRBJ2-5; D call uncertain. Germline-derived CDR1 and CDR2 are WSHSY and SAAADI. This CDR3 has 12 residues. In nucleotides, the CDR3 is TGCGCCAGCAGTTTGGCATATGAGACCCGGTACTTC. Translating it yields CASSLAYETRYF.

This clonotype was picked up many times. The rearrangement joins TRBV20-1 to TRBJ1-5; no clear D. Germline V CDR1 and CDR2: DFQATT, SNEGSKA (reference sequence). CDR3 length equals 13 residues. Trimming cost V 1 base and J 5 bases, with 9 bases left between them. As DNA, the CDR3 is TGCAGTGCTAGAGCATCAGAGTATCAGCCCCAGCATTTT. As protein: CSARASEYQPQHF.

This clonotype was recorded many times. V and J are TRBV6-6 and TRBJ2-7, with 8 bases aligning to TRBD2. The CDR3 is made up of 11 amino acids. Germline V lookup: CDR1 MNHNY, CDR2 SVGAGI (reference sequence). V dropped 6 bases and J dropped 7; count of bases not matched to a gene: 2. The CDR3 sequence is CASSRGREQYF. CDR3 DNA sequence: TGTGCCAGCAGCCGCGGGAGGGAGCAGTACTTC.

The sample holds a few counts of this clonotype. The chain uses TRBV25-1 and TRBJ2-7; possibly TRBD1 for D (5 bases). The CDR3 length is 13 residues. With 5 bases removed from V and 2 bases from J, the gap between germline ends came to 10 bases. Looked up from germline, CDR1 is MGHDK and CDR2 is SYGVNS. CDR3 in amino acids: CASSRDRTYEQYF. In DNA form, the CDR3 reads TGTGCCAGCAGTAGAGACAGAACCTACGAGCAGTACTTC.